Following are 11 T cell receptor beta chains from one sample sequenced in a study of blood T cell repertoires in COVID-19. Clones were read by immunoSEQ multiplex PCR, and TCRdb kept only the in-frame ones, dropping some. The sample shows about 99,000 clones, around 92% of them seen only once. Source material: peripheral blood. The receptor source for this set is a woman aged 55-69 years with acute or convalescent COVID-19.

V is TRBV3-1 (or the pseudogene TRBV3-2) and J is TRBJ2-5; D uncertain. V lost 1 base, J lost 4 bases, and 4 bases lay in between. The germline gives CDR1 LGHDT, CDR2 YNNKEL (reference sequence). The CDR3 has 12 amino acids. The DNA of the CDR3 is TGTGCCAGCAGCCAAGCGGTAGAGACCCAGTACTTC. Translation gives CASSQAVETQYF.

The chain employs TRBV19 and TRBJ2-6; D is undetermined. CDR1 is LNHDA and CDR2 is SQIVND in the germline V gene (reference sequence). V lost 5 bases, J lost 3 bases, and 5 bases lay in between. The CDR3 length is 13 residues. The CDR3 reads CASSPLGANVLTF. The CDR3 DNA reads TGTGCCAGTAGTCCCCTTGGGGCCAACGTCCTGACTTTC.

The gene calls are TRBV4-1 and TRBJ1-3; D uncertain. CDR1 MGHRA and CDR2 YSYEKL come from the germline V gene. With 6 bases removed from V and 0 bases from J, the gap between germline ends came to 15 bases. The CDR3 consists of 16 residues. For the CDR3, the DNA is TGCGCCAGCAGTCAACGGGAATGGGTCTCTGGAAACACCATATATTTT. Protein product: CASSQREWVSGNTIYF.

The CDR3 region has the DNA TGTGCCAGTAGAGACGACAGTCCCCTAACGCCCCAGCATTTT. Its translation is CASRDDSPLTPQHF. The chain joins TRBV19 to TRBJ1-5, with D possibly being TRBD1 (5 bases). Per germline, CDR1 LNHDA and CDR2 SQIVND (reference sequence). V was trimmed by 6 bases and J by 9 bases, leaving 18 bases between them. The length of the CDR3 is 14 residues.

The chain couples TRBV19 to TRBJ2-1; D call uncertain. V was trimmed by 4 bases and J by 8 bases, leaving 12 bases between them. The germline V gene encodes CDR1 LNHDA and CDR2 SQIVND (reference sequence). This CDR3 has 13 residues. The CDR3: CASSTSSRDEQFF. The CDR3 nucleotides are TGTGCCAGTAGTACCTCCTCTCGCGATGAGCAGTTCTTC.

The rearrangement uses TRBV25-1 and TRBJ1-1; no clear D. The germline gives CDR1 MGHDK, CDR2 SYGVNS. The CDR3 has 11 amino acids. V was clipped by 5 bases and J by 3 bases, with 4 bases between them. The DNA for the CDR3 is TGTGCCAGCAGTCTGTACACTGAAGCTTTCTTT. Its translation is CASSLYTEAFF. The whole variable domain, remainder taken from reference TRBV25-1 and TRBJ1-1, is EADIYQTPRYLVIGTGKKITLECSQTMGHDKMYWYQQDPGMELHLIHYSYGVNSTEKGDLSSESTVSRIRTEHFPLTLESARPSHTSQYLCASSLYTEAFFGQGTRLTVV.

V usage is TRBV6-6 and J usage is TRBJ2-1, with a possible D match to TRBD1 (6 bases). CDR3 size: 14 residues. Looked up from germline, CDR1 is MNHNY and CDR2 is SVGAGI (reference sequence). Between the trimmed V and J ends, which lost 2 bases and 7 bases, there was a span of 12 bases. Written as DNA, the CDR3 is TGTGCCAGCAGTTACCCTGAAAGGGGGAATGAGCAGTTCTTC. It specifies CASSYPERGNEQFF.

The chain links TRBV3-1 (or the pseudogene TRBV3-2) to TRBJ1-2; D unclear. CDR1 LGHDT and CDR2 YNNKEL come from the germline V gene (reference sequence). V shed 4 bases and J shed 0 bases, with 9 bases lying between them. This CDR3 is built from 14 residues. The CDR3 sequence: CASSRGWANYGYTF. The CDR3 nucleotides are TGTGCCAGCAGCCGAGGCTGGGCTAACTATGGCTACACCTTC.

This chain joins TRBV4-1 and TRBJ1-3; possible D gene TRBD1, 6 bases. The CDR3 is made up of 15 amino acids. In germline, CDR1 is MGHRA, CDR2 YSYEKL. Trimming removed 6 bases from V and 4 bases from J, with 16 bases in between. The CDR3 DNA follows: TGCGCCAGCAGTCGCAACCCAGGGGCAGGAAACACCATATATTTT. Residues: CASSRNPGAGNTIYF.

A few counts support this clone. This chain joins TRBV10-2 and TRBJ2-1; D unclear. Germline V CDR1 and CDR2: WSHSY, SAAADI. This CDR3 has 15 amino acids. Trimming left V 0 bases short and J 0 bases short, with 6 bases between. The CDR3 spells CASSESMSSYNEQFF. The DNA of the CDR3 is TGCGCCAGCAGTGAGTCTATGAGCTCCTACAATGAGCAGTTCTTC.

The chain recombines TRBV11-2 with TRBJ2-1; D is unresolved. Trimming pared 5 bases from V and 3 bases from J, leaving 11 bases between. Germline loops: CDR1 SGHAT, CDR2 FQNNGV. The CDR3 is 14 residues long. CDR3 sequence: CASSPLRFYNEQFF. As DNA, the CDR3 is TGTGCCAGCAGCCCCCTACGGTTCTACAATGAGCAGTTCTTC.